The present TCR beta chain was sequenced within a study of T cell repertoires in cytomegalovirus infection (dated by TCRdb to about 2019). Background on the whole study: Because public TCR beta signatures pointed to carriage of CMV infection together with the matching HLA type, the HLA type of each donor mattered for the analysis. Summary of the overall study and its limitations: The ex vivo response was dominated by HLA-C-restricted CMV-specific TCR beta clonotypes, which also provided the single most frequent clonotype in two of eight donors. In both this cohort and an independent cohort of 352 donors, the cumulative frequency of public TCR beta family members distinguished carriers of CMV infection plus the relevant HLA type.

For sequencing, an Illumina HiSeq 1500 was employed. TCRdb applied fastp at Q25 and MiXCR to the public reads, then kept only in-frame beta chains. Identical CDR3 proteins give one entry, which carries the most common genes and DNA. The sample table records around 740,000 distinct CDR3 sequences; 35% to 45% of these occur just once. Jointly, the top ten make up 2.5% to 3.5% of the sample. V is pared back by 6 bases and J by 4 bases, with 15 bases lying between the germline termini. The CDR3, cysteine through phenylalanine, is 14 amino acids long. Of the read, only the CDR3 DNA is kept; its 42 bases are in frame from base 1. From a lookup of the germline V gene, CDR1 and CDR2 are MDHEN and SYDVKM. In the case of this clonotype: Its antigen has not been determined. No base quality information exists; no much larger clone differs at one position.

The receptor's source is a human donor in good health (CMV status not recorded). Some clones in this sample may be carry-over from other donors' samples. The chain is assembled from TRBV28 and TRBJ1-2; confidence is insufficient to name the D gene. Material for sequencing was PBMCs. The nucleotide sequence is given as TGTGCCAGCAGCAGTGGCTCCGCCATCTATGGCTACACCTTC. Its product reads: CASSSGSAIYGYTF.